Below, 18 T cell receptor beta chains from the same sample are listed, as sequenced in a study of control samples from healthy donors and cancer patients. Sequencing used immunoSEQ multiplex PCR; TCRdb keeps in-frame clones, though not all of them. Here the sample spans 100,000 or so clones, around four fifths being singletons. Sequenced sample: blood. These receptors all come from a woman between 50 and 59 years old in good health.

The chain has TRBV9 and TRBJ2-5; possibly TRBD2 for D (5 bases). CDR1 is SGDLS, CDR2 YYNGEE, per germline. The CDR3 covers 16 residues. Trimming stripped 0 bases from V and 1 base from J, with 13 bases between. The CDR3 loop reads CASSVAPGRTQETQYF. The DNA for the CDR3 is TGTGCCAGCAGCGTAGCACCGGGAAGAACCCAAGAGACCCAGTACTTC.

The chain recombines TRBV9 with TRBJ2-3; D call uncertain. The CDR3 runs to 14 residues. V was clipped by 0 bases and J by 2 bases, with 7 bases between them. Per germline, CDR1 SGDLS and CDR2 YYNGEE. CDR3 DNA: TGTGCCAGCAGCGTAGAAGGGAACACAGATACGCAGTATTTT. Its translation: CASSVEGNTDTQYF.

This chain connects TRBV4-3 to TRBJ2-2; a possible D gene is TRBD2 (5 bases). The CDR3 is 17 residues long. Trimming took off 2 bases at V and 3 bases at J, with 16 bases between the two ends. Germline V gene sequence: CDR1 LGHNA, CDR2 YSLEER. The CDR3 here is CASSQSLSDWDTGELFF. CDR3 coding DNA: TGCGCCAGCAGCCAATCCCTCTCGGACTGGGACACCGGGGAGCTGTTTTTT.

Points on this clone: This specimen includes other DNA sequences encoding the same CDR3. The DNA for the CDR3 is TGTGCCAGCAGCTTAGCTACCTACGAGCAGTACTTC. Amino acid sequence: CASSLATYEQYF. The chain employs TRBV7-9 and TRBJ2-7; no clear D. V lost 0 bases and J lost 2, with 2 bases in between. In germline, CDR1 is SEHNR, CDR2 FQNEAQ (reference sequence). This CDR3 region has 12 residues.

The CDR3: CASSLRGSYSYNEQFF. The CDR3, as DNA: TGTGCCAGCAGCTTAAGGGGGTCGTATTCCTACAATGAGCAGTTCTTC. V and J are TRBV11-2 and TRBJ2-1; TRBD1 is a possible D gene (6 bases). The CDR3 totals 16 residues. V was cut by 2 bases and J by 1 base, with 12 bases left in between. Germline-derived CDR1 and CDR2 are SGHAT and FQNNGV.

In its sample, this clone was seen a few times. The V and J genes are TRBV11-3 and TRBJ2-7, with D maybe TRBD2 (6 bases). The germline CDR1 and CDR2 sequences are SGHNT and YENEEA. The V end was cut by 5 bases, the J end by 0 bases, with 17 bases between. The CDR3 extends over 16 amino acids. CDR3 DNA: TGTGCCAGCAGCCCCCGGGGGTCCTACTCCTCCTACGAGCAGTACTTC. This translates into CASSPRGSYSSYEQYF. Complete variable domain (other parts from reference TRBV11-3 and TRBJ2-7): EAGVVQSPRYKIIEKKQPVAFWCNPISGHNTLYWYLQNLGQGPELLIRYENEEAVDDSQLPKDRFSAERLKGVDSTLKIQPAELGDSAVYLCASSPRGSYSSYEQYFGPGTRLTVT.

The CDR3 reads CASSHRDRISNSPLHF. For the CDR3, the DNA is TGTGCCAGTAGTCACCGGGACAGGATATCGAATTCACCCCTCCACTTT. The V call is TRBV19, the J call TRBJ1-6, with 8 bases lining up with TRBD1. Germline CDR1 is LNHDA and CDR2 is SQIVND (reference sequence). The CDR3 extends over 16 amino acids. Germline trimming cut 5 bases from V and 7 bases from J; bases unmatched to any gene: 10. Using reference TRBV19 and TRBJ1-6 for the parts outside the CDR3, the full variable domain is DGGITQSPKYLFRKEGQNVTLSCEQNLNHDAMYWYRQDPGQGLRLIYYSQIVNDFQKGDIAEGYSVSREKKESFPLTVTSAQKNPTAFYLCASSHRDRISNSPLHFGNGTRLTVT.

The chain employs TRBV19 and TRBJ1-6; a weak D match, TRBD1 (5 bases). The CDR3 is 12 amino acids. Deletions cut 8 bases from V and 7 bases from J, with 9 bases between. Per germline, CDR1 LNHDA and CDR2 SQIVND (reference sequence). This CDR3 is CASSKGNSPLHF. DNA for the CDR3: TGTGCCAGTTCGAAGGGGAATTCACCCCTCCACTTT.

This sequence joins TRBV20-1 and TRBJ2-7, with TRBD1 as a possible D gene (7 bases). Germline V lookup: CDR1 DFQATT, CDR2 SNEGSKA (reference sequence). The CDR3 has 15 residues. The V end lost 3 bases, the J end lost 3 bases, and 18 bases lay between the germline ends. CDR3 region: CSASQARGAFYEQYF. CDR3 nucleotide sequence: TGCAGTGCTAGTCAAGCCAGGGGGGCCTTCTACGAGCAGTACTTC.

The V and J genes are TRBV19 and TRBJ2-3, with D possibly TRBD2 on 6 matching bases. The length of the CDR3 is 13 residues. V lost 3 bases and J lost 7, with 11 bases in between. CDR1 is LNHDA, CDR2 SQIVND, per germline (reference sequence). The CDR3 protein is CASSMEGRNTQYF. As DNA, the CDR3 is TGTGCCAGTAGTATGGAGGGGAGAAATACGCAGTATTTT.

This chain connects TRBV19 to TRBJ1-3; D call uncertain. The length of the CDR3 is 14 residues. V lost 1 base to trimming and J lost 4 bases, with 8 bases between them. Looked up from germline, CDR1 is LNHDA and CDR2 is SQIVND (reference sequence). This CDR3 reads CASSIGAAGNTIYF. The CDR3 region has the DNA TGTGCCAGTAGTATAGGGGCGGCAGGAAACACCATATATTTT.

In this sample, this clone turned up many times. The chain combines TRBV15 with TRBJ2-1, with D possibly TRBD1 on 8 matching bases. This CDR3 comprises 16 residues. Germline-derived CDR1 and CDR2 are LNHNV and YYDKDF (reference sequence). The germline V and J ends were trimmed by 1 base and 10 bases, with 20 bases remaining between them. The CDR3 is CATSRARGGAGGEQFF. The DNA of the CDR3 is TGTGCCACCAGCAGAGCTCGGGGAGGGGCAGGGGGCGAGCAGTTCTTC.

The chain carries TRBV30 and TRBJ1-4, with a weak D call TRBD1 (5 bases). V was trimmed by 3 bases and J by 7 bases, leaving 12 bases between them. The germline V gene encodes CDR1 GTSNPN and CDR2 SVGIG (reference sequence). CDR3 length equals 13 residues. The CDR3 DNA is TGTGCCTGGAGCCCCCGAAGGGGTGAAAAACTGTTTTTT. It is translated as CAWSPRRGEKLFF.

J is TRBJ1-2 and V is TRBV6-2 or TRBV6-3, with D possibly TRBD1 on 5 matching bases. The CDR3 contains 15 residues. Germline CDR1 is MNHEY and CDR2 is SVGEGT. Trimming left V 3 bases short and J 4 bases short, with 15 bases between. The CDR3 sequence is CASSYPGTAGYGYTF. As DNA, the CDR3 is TGTGCCAGCAGTTATCCCGGGACGGCGGGCTATGGCTACACCTTC.

This sequence joins TRBV3-1 (or the pseudogene TRBV3-2) and TRBJ1-3; D unclear. Looked up from germline, CDR1 is LGHDT and CDR2 is YNNKEL (reference sequence). Trimming cost V 3 bases and J 0 bases, with 15 bases left between them. The CDR3 contains 17 residues. CDR3 in amino acids: CASSHRGRDFSGNTIYF. CDR3 in DNA: TGTGCCAGCAGCCACCGCGGGAGGGATTTCTCTGGAAACACCATATATTTT.

This clone was observed once. This chain links TRBV19 with TRBJ2-5; the D gene is possibly TRBD1 (6 bases). Germline loops: CDR1 LNHDA, CDR2 SQIVND (reference sequence). The CDR3 contains 15 residues. Deletions cut 3 bases from V and 3 bases from J, with 14 bases between. The CDR3 DNA is TGTGCCAGTAGTATTGACAGGATACAAAAAGAGACCCAGTACTTC. It yields the protein CASSIDRIQKETQYF.

The genes are TRBV12-5 and TRBJ1-3; tentatively, D is TRBD1 (6 bases). The CDR3 sequence is 13 residues long. V dropped 5 bases and J dropped 9 bases, with 14 bases sitting between them. Germline V lookup: CDR1 LGHNT, CDR2 FRNRAP. For the CDR3, the DNA is TGTGCTAGTGGTCTCAACTTACAGGGCACCATATATTTT. Protein sequence: CASGLNLQGTIYF.

This clone is categorized as medium-sized. The chain recombines TRBV6-5 with TRBJ1-1, with 8 nucleotides matching TRBD1. The ends lost 7 bases at V and 1 base at J; junction bases unmatched: 8. CDR3 size: 15 residues. CDR1 and CDR2 (germline): MNHEY, SVGAGI. In DNA, the CDR3 is TGTGCCAGCAATCCCAGGGGGCAAGGGAACACTGAAGCTTTCTTT. It specifies CASNPRGQGNTEAFF.